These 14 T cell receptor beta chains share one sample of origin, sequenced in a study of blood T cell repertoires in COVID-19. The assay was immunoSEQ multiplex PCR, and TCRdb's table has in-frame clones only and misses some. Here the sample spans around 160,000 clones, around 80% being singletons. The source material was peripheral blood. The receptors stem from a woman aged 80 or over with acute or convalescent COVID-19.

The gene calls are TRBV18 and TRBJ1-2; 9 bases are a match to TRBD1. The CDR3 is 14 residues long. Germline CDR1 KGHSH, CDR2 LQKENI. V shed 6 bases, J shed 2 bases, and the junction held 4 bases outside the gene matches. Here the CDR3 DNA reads TGTGCCAGCTCGGGGACAGGGACGAACTATGGCTACACCTTC. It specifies CASSGTGTNYGYTF.

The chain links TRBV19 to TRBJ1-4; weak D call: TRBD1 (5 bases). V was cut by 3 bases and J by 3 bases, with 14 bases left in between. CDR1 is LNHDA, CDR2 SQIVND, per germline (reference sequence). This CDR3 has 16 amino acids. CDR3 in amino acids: CASSIRGAGANEKLFF. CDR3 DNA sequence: TGTGCCAGTAGTATTAGGGGCGCTGGAGCTAATGAAAAACTGTTTTTT.

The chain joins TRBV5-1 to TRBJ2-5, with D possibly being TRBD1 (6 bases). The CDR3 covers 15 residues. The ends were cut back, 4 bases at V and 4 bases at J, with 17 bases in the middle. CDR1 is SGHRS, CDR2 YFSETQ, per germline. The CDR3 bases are TGCGCCAGCAGCGGTCAGGGTCGAGGGGGAGAGACCCAGTACTTC. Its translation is CASSGQGRGGETQYF.

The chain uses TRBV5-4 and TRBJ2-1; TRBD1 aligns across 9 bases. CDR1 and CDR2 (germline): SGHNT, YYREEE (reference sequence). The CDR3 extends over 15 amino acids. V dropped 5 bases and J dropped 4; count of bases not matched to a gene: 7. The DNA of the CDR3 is TGTGCCAGCAGTAGGACAGGGGCTTTATACAATGAGCAGTTCTTC. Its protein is CASSRTGALYNEQFF.

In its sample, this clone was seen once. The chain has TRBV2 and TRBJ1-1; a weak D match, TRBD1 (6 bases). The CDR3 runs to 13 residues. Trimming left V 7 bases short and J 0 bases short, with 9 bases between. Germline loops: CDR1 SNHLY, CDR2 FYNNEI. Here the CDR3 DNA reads TGTGCCAGCACAGGGGCGATGAACACTGAAGCTTTCTTT. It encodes CASTGAMNTEAFF.

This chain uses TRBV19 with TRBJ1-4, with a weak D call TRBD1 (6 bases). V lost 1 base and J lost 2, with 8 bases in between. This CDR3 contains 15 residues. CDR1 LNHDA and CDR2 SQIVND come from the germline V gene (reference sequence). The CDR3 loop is CASSIAGETNEKLFF. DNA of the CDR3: TGTGCCAGTAGTATAGCAGGGGAGACTAATGAAAAACTGTTTTTT.

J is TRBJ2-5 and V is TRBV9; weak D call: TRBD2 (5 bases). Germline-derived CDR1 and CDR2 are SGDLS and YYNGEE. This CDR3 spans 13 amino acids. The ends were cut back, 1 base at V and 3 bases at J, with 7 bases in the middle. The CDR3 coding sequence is TGTGCCAGCAGCGTAACGGGGAAAGAGACCCAGTACTTC. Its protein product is CASSVTGKETQYF.

CDR3 amino acids: CASIPGQGETQYF. The CDR3 DNA follows: TGTGCCTCGATACCGGGACAGGGAGAGACCCAGTACTTC. This sequence joins TRBV30 and TRBJ2-5; TRBD1 matches at 9 bases. Trimming took 7 bases from V and 4 from J; bases not matched to a gene: 7. The CDR3 has 13 residues. Per the germline V gene, CDR1 is GTSNPN and CDR2 is SVGIG (reference sequence).

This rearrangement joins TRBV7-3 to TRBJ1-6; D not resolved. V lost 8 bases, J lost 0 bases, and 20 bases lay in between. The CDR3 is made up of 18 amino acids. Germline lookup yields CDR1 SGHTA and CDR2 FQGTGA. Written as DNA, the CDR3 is TGTGCCAGCGCCCTTCCAGTACAGTTCATCTCCTATAATTCACCCCTCCACTTT. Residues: CASALPVQFISYNSPLHF.

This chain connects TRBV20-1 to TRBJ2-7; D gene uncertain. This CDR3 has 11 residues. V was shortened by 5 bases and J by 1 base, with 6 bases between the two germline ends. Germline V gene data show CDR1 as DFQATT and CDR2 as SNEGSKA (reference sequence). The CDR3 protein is CSASTSYEQYF. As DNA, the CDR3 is TGCAGTGCTTCAACATCCTACGAGCAGTACTTC.

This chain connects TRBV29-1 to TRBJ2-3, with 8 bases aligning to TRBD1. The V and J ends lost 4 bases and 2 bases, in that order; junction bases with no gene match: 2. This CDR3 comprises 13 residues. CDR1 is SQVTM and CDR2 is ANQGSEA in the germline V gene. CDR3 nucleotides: TGCAGCGTTGGGGACAGGCCCACAGATACGCAGTATTTT. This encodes CSVGDRPTDTQYF.

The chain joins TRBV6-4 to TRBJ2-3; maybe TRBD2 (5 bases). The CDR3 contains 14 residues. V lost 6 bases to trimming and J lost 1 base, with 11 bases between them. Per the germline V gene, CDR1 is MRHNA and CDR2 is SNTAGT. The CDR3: CASSDEGGTDTQYF. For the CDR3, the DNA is TGTGCCAGCAGCGACGAGGGTGGCACAGATACGCAGTATTTT.

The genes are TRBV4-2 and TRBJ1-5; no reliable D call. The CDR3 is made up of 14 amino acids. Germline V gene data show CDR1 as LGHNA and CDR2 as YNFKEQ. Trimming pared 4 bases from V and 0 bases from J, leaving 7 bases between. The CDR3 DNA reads TGTGCCAGCAGCCGTGAGGGTAGCAATCAGCCCCAGCATTTT. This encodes CASSREGSNQPQHF.

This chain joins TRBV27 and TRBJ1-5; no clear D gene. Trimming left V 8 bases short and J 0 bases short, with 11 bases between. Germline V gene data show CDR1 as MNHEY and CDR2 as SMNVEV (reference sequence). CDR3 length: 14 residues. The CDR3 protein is CASGLIYSNQPQHF. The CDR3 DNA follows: TGTGCCAGCGGGCTGATTTATAGCAATCAGCCCCAGCATTTT.